Below, 32 T cell receptor beta chains from the same sample are listed, as sequenced in a study of T cell responses to AZD1222 COVID-19 vaccine. The assay was immunoSEQ multiplex PCR, and TCRdb's table has in-frame clones only and misses some. The sample has around 130,000 clones; 80% to 90% are singletons. The source was peripheral blood, collected 28 days after the second AZD1222 dose. The receptors were gathered from an adult who received the AZD1222 COVID-19 vaccine.

This clone showed up just once. The chain joins TRBV7-2 to TRBJ1-3; 7 bases line up with TRBD1. The CDR3 spans 17 residues. CDR1 and CDR2 (germline): SGHTA, FQGNSA. Trimming cost V 0 bases and J 0 bases; bases outside gene matches: 5. CDR3 region: CASSLAGGQGSGNTIYF. The CDR3 DNA follows: TGTGCCAGCAGCTTAGCAGGGGGCCAAGGCTCTGGAAACACCATATATTTT.

The genes are TRBV20-1 and TRBJ2-1, with a tentative D call TRBD2 (6 bases). V shed 3 bases and J shed 0 bases, with 15 bases lying between them. The CDR3 length is 16 residues. CDR1 is DFQATT, CDR2 SNEGSKA, per germline (reference sequence). CDR3 in amino acids: CSASPGTGSSYNEQFF. The DNA for the CDR3 is TGCAGTGCTAGTCCCGGGACTGGGAGCTCCTACAATGAGCAGTTCTTC.

This clone was detected only once. The rearrangement joins TRBV6-5 to TRBJ1-2; tentative D call: TRBD1 (5 bases). This CDR3 spans 15 amino acids. Germline CDR1 MNHEY, CDR2 SVGAGI. The V end was cut by 7 bases, the J end by 3 bases, with 18 bases between. CDR3 coding DNA: TGTGCCAGCACCCCAGGGAGGGTTGGGCACTATGGCTACACCTTC. This codes for CASTPGRVGHYGYTF.

The genes are TRBV14 and TRBJ2-5; 8 nucleotides agree with TRBD2. This CDR3 comprises 15 residues. The J segment lost 4 bases and the V segment lost 1 base, leaving 5 bases of the junction unmatched. In germline, CDR1 is SGHDN, CDR2 FVKESK. The CDR3 reads CASSQAGLAGETQYF. The CDR3 DNA reads TGTGCCAGCAGCCAAGCAGGACTAGCTGGAGAGACCCAGTACTTC.

The genes are TRBV4-3 and TRBJ1-3; D is possibly TRBD1 (5 bases). This CDR3 has 14 amino acids. Per the germline V gene, CDR1 is LGHNA and CDR2 is YSLEER. Trimming took off 0 bases at V and 9 bases at J, with 12 bases between the two ends. CDR3 in amino acids: CASSQDLGGGTIYF. The DNA for the CDR3 is TGCGCCAGCAGCCAAGATCTGGGGGGGGGCACCATATATTTT.

A single count supports this clone. The chain joins TRBV29-1 to TRBJ1-4, with D perhaps matching TRBD1 (5 bases). V was cut by 3 bases and J by 8 bases, with 16 bases left in between. CDR1 and CDR2 from the germline V gene are SQVTM and ANQGSEA. This CDR3 has 14 residues. CDR3 region: CSVDYLPAGEKLFF. CDR3 in DNA: TGCAGCGTTGACTATCTCCCTGCAGGGGAAAAACTGTTTTTT.

The rearrangement joins TRBV29-1 to TRBJ2-2; D is undetermined. The CDR3 spans 13 residues. Per the germline V gene, CDR1 is SQVTM and CDR2 is ANQGSEA. Trimming cost V 2 bases and J 7 bases, with 11 bases left between them. The chain's CDR3 is CSVETVRHGELFF. DNA of the CDR3: TGCAGCGTTGAAACGGTCCGGCACGGGGAGCTGTTTTTT.

The chain carries TRBV18 and TRBJ2-5; D may match TRBD1 or TRBD2 (5 bases each). The CDR3 spans 14 residues. Trimming took 3 bases from V and 2 from J, leaving 10 bases between them. The germline gives CDR1 KGHSH, CDR2 LQKENI. The CDR3 reads CASSPGPTQETQYF. CDR3 coding DNA: TGTGCCAGCTCACCGGGACCGACTCAAGAGACCCAGTACTTC.

This chain joins TRBV19 and TRBJ2-5; TRBD1 or TRBD2 may be the D gene (6 bases each). The V end was cut by 9 bases, the J end by 4 bases, with 30 bases between. In germline, CDR1 is LNHDA, CDR2 SQIVND (reference sequence). The CDR3 contains 18 residues. Here the CDR3 DNA reads TGTGCCAGCAGGGGATCGACTAGTTTTCTGGGACCCCGAGAGACCCAGTACTTC. It translates to CASRGSTSFLGPRETQYF.

The CDR3 is CASSLGGSYSNQPQHF. In nucleotides, the CDR3 is TGTGCCAGCAGCTTAGGTGGCAGCTATAGCAATCAGCCCCAGCATTTT. V usage is TRBV7-9 and J usage is TRBJ1-5, with D uncertain. This CDR3 is 16 amino acids long. The V gene's germline CDR1 is SEHNR and CDR2 FQNEAQ (reference sequence). V was pared by 1 base and J by 0 bases, with 10 bases between.

The V call is TRBV6-6, the J call TRBJ1-1; the D gene is possibly TRBD1 (5 bases). Germline V gene lookup returns CDR1 MNHNY and CDR2 SVGAGI (reference sequence). The CDR3 is made up of 15 amino acids. Deletions cut 0 bases from V and 6 bases from J, with 14 bases between. The CDR3 sequence: CASSYSTGVSAEAFF. In DNA form, the CDR3 reads TGTGCCAGCAGTTACTCTACGGGGGTTAGCGCTGAAGCTTTCTTT.

CDR3 coding DNA: TGTGCCAGTAGTATAGGTCGCTATTACCCGACAGGGTGGGGTACGGTTGGGTACGAGCAGTACTTC. Translating it yields CASSIGRYYPTGWGTVGYEQYF. This chain connects TRBV19 to TRBJ2-7; TRBD1 matches at 7 bases. The CDR3 spans 22 residues. Unmatched junction bases numbered 28, after V lost 1 base and J lost 4 bases. Germline V gene lookup returns CDR1 LNHDA and CDR2 SQIVND (reference sequence).

The chain recombines TRBV10-3 with TRBJ1-2; TRBD1 might be the D (5 bases). The CDR3 consists of 14 residues. Per the germline V gene, CDR1 is ENHRY and CDR2 is SYGVKD. V gave up 4 bases and J gave up 3 bases, with 12 bases separating them. The CDR3 nucleotides read TGTGCCATCAGTGGGCGAGGGGTGGACTATGGCTACACCTTC. Translating it yields CAISGRGVDYGYTF.

V and J are TRBV27 and TRBJ1-5, with D perhaps matching TRBD1 (5 bases). V was trimmed by 6 bases and J by 1 base, leaving 10 bases between them. CDR1 is MNHEY, CDR2 SMNVEV, per germline (reference sequence). The CDR3 is made up of 14 amino acids. CDR3 sequence: CASSAQGSNQPQHF. The CDR3 DNA is TGTGCCAGCAGCGCTCAGGGAAGCAATCAGCCCCAGCATTTT.

The chain links TRBV4-3 to TRBJ1-2; D gene ambiguous. CDR3 length: 15 residues. The V gene lost 0 bases and the J gene lost 3 bases, with 11 bases spanning the gap. CDR1 is LGHNA and CDR2 is YSLEER in the germline V gene. The CDR3: CASSQDTTAYYGYTF. In DNA, the CDR3 is TGCGCCAGCAGCCAAGATACCACGGCGTACTATGGCTACACCTTC.

The chain joins TRBV6-1 to TRBJ1-5; D uncertain. Germline values: CDR1 MNHNS, CDR2 SASEGT. The CDR3 totals 13 residues. V lost 2 bases, J lost 11 bases, and 13 bases lay in between. The DNA of the CDR3 is TGTGCCAGCAGTGAAAATTTTGGGTTTTCCCAGCATTTT. It encodes CASSENFGFSQHF.

V is TRBV5-4 and J is TRBJ1-2; D gene uncertain. V shed 0 bases and J shed 7 bases, with 13 bases lying between them. This CDR3 is built from 14 residues. CDR1 and CDR2 from the germline V gene are SGHNT and YYREEE (reference sequence). The CDR3 coding sequence is TGTGCCAGCAGCTTGGGACCGAGGTCCTTTGGCTACACCTTC. Its translation: CASSLGPRSFGYTF.

In regard to this clone: The sample has other DNA sequences that encode this CDR3 too. The chain is built from TRBV20-1 and TRBJ1-2; perhaps TRBD1 as D (5 bases). CDR3 size: 15 residues. V shed 3 bases and J shed 6 bases, with 20 bases lying between them. Germline loops: CDR1 DFQATT, CDR2 SNEGSKA (reference sequence). The CDR3 sequence is CSASYVGHYGHGYTF. DNA for the CDR3: TGCAGTGCTAGTTACGTCGGACACTACGGCCATGGCTACACCTTC.

This chain links TRBV10-1 with TRBJ1-1; D remains unclear. V dropped 0 bases and J dropped 7 bases, with 12 bases sitting between them. CDR1 is WNHNN, CDR2 SYGVQD, per germline (reference sequence). There are 14 residues in the CDR3. For the CDR3, the DNA is TGCGCCAGCAGTGAGTCGCAAGCCCAGGATGAAGCTTTCTTT. It specifies CASSESQAQDEAFF.

The chain is built from TRBV7-9 and TRBJ2-1; D is possibly TRBD2 (5 bases). Germline V gene lookup returns CDR1 SEHNR and CDR2 FQNEAQ (reference sequence). Trimming took 3 bases from V and 5 from J, leaving 11 bases between them. The CDR3 runs 14 residues. The CDR3 is CASSLEDFDNEQFF. The DNA of the CDR3 is TGTGCCAGCAGCTTGGAGGACTTCGACAATGAGCAGTTCTTC.

This clone was observed a handful of times. The gene calls are TRBV6-5 and TRBJ1-1; D call uncertain. CDR3 length: 13 residues. The V gene's germline CDR1 is MNHEY and CDR2 SVGAGI. V lost 7 bases, J lost 5 bases, and 14 bases lay in between. CDR3 protein: CASTELGFTEAFF. The CDR3 DNA sequence: TGTGCCAGCACCGAACTCGGGTTTACTGAAGCTTTCTTT.

The V call is TRBV6-5, the J call TRBJ2-1; tentative D call: TRBD2 (6 bases). Trimming cost V 2 bases and J 7 bases, with 12 bases left between them. Germline CDR1 reads MNHEY; CDR2 reads SVGAGI. This CDR3 has 14 amino acids. The DNA of the CDR3 is TGTGCCAGCAGTTACAAACTAGCTCGGAATGAGCAGTTCTTC. This translates into CASSYKLARNEQFF.

V usage is TRBV19 and J usage is TRBJ1-2; D remains ambiguous. The CDR3 runs 11 residues. Between the trimmed V and J ends, which lost 6 bases and 3 bases, there was a span of 5 bases. The V gene's germline CDR1 is LNHDA and CDR2 SQIVND (reference sequence). As DNA, the CDR3 is TGTGCCAGTAGACAGTACTATGGCTACACCTTC. The encoded protein is CASRQYYGYTF. Combining the CDR3 with reference TRBV19 and TRBJ1-2 gives the whole variable domain DGGITQSPKYLFRKEGQNVTLSCEQNLNHDAMYWYRQDPGQGLRLIYYSQIVNDFQKGDIAEGYSVSREKKESFPLTVTSAQKNPTAFYLCASRQYYGYTFGSGTRLTVV.

The chain joins TRBV19 to TRBJ1-1, with 8 bases aligning to TRBD1. The germline V gene has CDR1 LNHDA and CDR2 SQIVND (reference sequence). The CDR3 contains 14 residues. J gave up 1 base and V 5 bases, and 3 bases lay outside the gene matches. The CDR3 DNA follows: TGTGCCAGTAGTTGGGGACAGGCGAACACTGAAGCTTTCTTT. Its protein is CASSWGQANTEAFF.

The chain employs TRBV7-2 and TRBJ2-1, with TRBD2 as a possible D gene (6 bases). CDR3 length: 15 amino acids. Germline V gives CDR1 SGHTA, CDR2 FQGNSA. The germline V and J ends were trimmed by 6 bases and 4 bases, with 16 bases remaining between them. CDR3: CASRLTSTSYNEQFF. CDR3 nucleotide sequence: TGTGCCAGCAGACTAACTAGCACGTCTTACAATGAGCAGTTCTTC.

This clone has only one observation. This chain uses TRBV7-9 with TRBJ1-1; no clear D. The CDR3 runs to 13 residues. Deletions cut 2 bases from V and 5 bases from J, with 9 bases between. Per the germline V gene, CDR1 is SEHNR and CDR2 is FQNEAQ (reference sequence). In nucleotides, the CDR3 is TGTGCCAGCAGCTTAACTCCTGAGACTGAAGCTTTCTTT. It translates to CASSLTPETEAFF.

The J gene is TRBJ1-4, the V gene TRBV25-1, with D tentatively TRBD1 (5 bases). Germline V gene sequence: CDR1 MGHDK, CDR2 SYGVNS. This CDR3 region has 14 residues. Deletions cut 4 bases from V and 3 bases from J, with 9 bases between. The CDR3 DNA is TGTGCCAGCAGTGCGACAGTGCCTAATGAAAAACTGTTTTTT. It specifies CASSATVPNEKLFF.

The chain links TRBV2 to TRBJ1-1, with D tentatively TRBD1 (6 bases). The CDR3 runs 16 residues. V shed 5 bases and J shed 3 bases, with 19 bases lying between them. Per germline, CDR1 SNHLY and CDR2 FYNNEI. The CDR3 spells CASSFTDRRVHTEAFF. The CDR3 DNA follows: TGTGCCAGCAGTTTTACTGACAGGCGAGTACACACTGAAGCTTTCTTT.

The chain is built from TRBV6-5 and TRBJ2-5, with D unclear. Germline CDR1 MNHEY, CDR2 SVGAGI. Trimming stripped 0 bases from V and 5 bases from J, with 16 bases between. The CDR3 consists of 16 residues. CDR3 residues: CASSYSFTTTGETQYF. The DNA of the CDR3 is TGTGCCAGCAGTTACTCTTTTACGACCACCGGGGAGACCCAGTACTTC.

This clone was found a few times. This chain links TRBV7-2 with TRBJ2-3; no firm D call. Germline V gene lookup returns CDR1 SGHTA and CDR2 FQGNSA. This CDR3 has 15 residues. Trimming took off 2 bases at V and 0 bases at J, with 9 bases between the two ends. In DNA, the CDR3 is TGTGCCAGCAGCTTACTCCCGACAAGCACAGATACGCAGTATTTT. Protein sequence: CASSLLPTSTDTQYF. Drawing the rest from reference TRBV7-2 and TRBJ2-3, the complete variable domain is GAGVSQSPSNKVTEKGKDVELRCDPISGHTALYWYRQSLGQGLEFLIYFQGNSAPDKSGLPSDRFSAERTGGSVSTLTIQRTQQEDSAVYLCASSLLPTSTDTQYFGPGTRLTVL.

The chain has TRBV4-1 and TRBJ1-2; no firm D call. The germline CDR1 and CDR2 sequences are MGHRA and YSYEKL. Trimming took off 4 bases at V and 4 bases at J, with 16 bases between the two ends. The CDR3 has 15 residues. CDR3 sequence reads: CASSPQEGWVYGYTF. In nucleotides, the CDR3 is TGCGCCAGCAGCCCCCAGGAAGGGTGGGTCTATGGCTACACCTTC.

The chain employs TRBV7-9 and TRBJ1-4, with 9 bases matching TRBD1. The CDR3 is 13 residues long. From germline, CDR1 is SEHNR and CDR2 FQNEAQ (reference sequence). V dropped 6 bases and J dropped 8; count of bases not matched to a gene: 4. Here the CDR3 reads CASRFDRGEKLFF. As DNA, the CDR3 is TGTGCCAGCAGGTTTGACAGGGGGGAAAAACTGTTTTTT.